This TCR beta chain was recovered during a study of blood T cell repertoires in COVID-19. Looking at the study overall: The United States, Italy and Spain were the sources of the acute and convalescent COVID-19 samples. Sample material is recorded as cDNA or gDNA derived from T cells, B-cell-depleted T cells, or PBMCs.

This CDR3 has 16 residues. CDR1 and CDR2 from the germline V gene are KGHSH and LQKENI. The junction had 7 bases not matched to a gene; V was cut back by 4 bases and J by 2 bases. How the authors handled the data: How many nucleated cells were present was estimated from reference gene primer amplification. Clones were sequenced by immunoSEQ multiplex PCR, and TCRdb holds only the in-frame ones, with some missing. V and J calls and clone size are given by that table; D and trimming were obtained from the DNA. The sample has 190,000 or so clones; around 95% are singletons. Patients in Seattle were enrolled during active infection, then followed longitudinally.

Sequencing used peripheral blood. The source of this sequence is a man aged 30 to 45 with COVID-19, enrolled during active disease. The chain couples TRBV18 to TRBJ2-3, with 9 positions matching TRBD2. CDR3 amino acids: CASSQERGATTDTQYF. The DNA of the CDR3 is TGTGCCAGCTCACAGGAGCGGGGGGCAACCACAGATACGCAGTATTTT.